Each of the 23 T cell receptor beta chains below was sequenced from the same sample in a study of blood T cell repertoires in COVID-19. TCRdb keeps only in-frame clones here, not all; method: immunoSEQ multiplex PCR. The repertoire holds roughly 150,000 clones, with approximately 92% as singletons. Sequenced input: peripheral blood. These receptors were obtained from a woman aged 40 to 50 with acute or convalescent COVID-19.

The chain links TRBV25-1 to TRBJ2-7; TRBD2 agrees at 8 bases. The CDR3 extends over 12 amino acids. V gave up 7 bases and J gave up 3 bases; unmatched junction bases: 2. Germline CDR1 and CDR2: MGHDK and SYGVNS. For the CDR3, the DNA is TGTGCCAGCATGCGGGGGGACTACGAGCAGTACTTC. Residues: CASMRGDYEQYF.

This rearrangement joins TRBV10-3 to TRBJ1-1, with D possibly matching TRBD1 (5 bases). In germline, CDR1 is ENHRY, CDR2 SYGVKD. The CDR3 covers 12 residues. V lost 5 bases to trimming and J lost 9 bases, with 13 bases between them. Here the CDR3 DNA reads TGTGCCATCAGTCCCCAGGGCGGCCAAGCTTTCTTT. Translation: CAISPQGGQAFF.

The chain links TRBV27 to TRBJ2-7, with TRBD2 matching over 9 bases. Germline-derived CDR1 and CDR2 are MNHEY and SMNVEV (reference sequence). The CDR3 loop spans 15 amino acids. Germline trimming cut 2 bases from V and 5 bases from J; bases unmatched to any gene: 7. The chain's CDR3 is CASSLSLAGLNEQYF. In nucleotides, the CDR3 is TGTGCCAGCAGTTTAAGTCTAGCGGGACTTAACGAGCAGTACTTC.

The chain links TRBV6-5 to TRBJ1-5; 7 nucleotides agree with TRBD1. The CDR3 length is 15 residues. V lost 4 bases to trimming and J lost 7 bases; unmatched junction nucleotides: 10. Germline loops: CDR1 MNHEY, CDR2 SVGAGI. The CDR3 nucleotides read TGTGCCAGCAGTTTAGTTTCAGGGGGTAGACAGCCCCAGCATTTT. Its protein product is CASSLVSGGRQPQHF.

This sequence joins TRBV5-6 and TRBJ2-5; 10 nucleotides match TRBD1. Per the germline V gene, CDR1 is SGHDT and CDR2 is YYEEEE. The ends lost 4 bases at V and 4 bases at J; junction bases unmatched: 13. CDR3 length: 17 amino acids. CDR3 DNA: TGTGCCAGCAGCATACAGACAGGGGGCGGTTTGAGAGAGACCCAGTACTTC. Its translation: CASSIQTGGGLRETQYF.

Points on this clone: The identical CDR3 is also encoded by other nucleotide sequences in the sample. This chain joins TRBV29-1 and TRBJ1-1; maybe TRBD1 (6 bases). This CDR3 comprises 12 residues. Germline V gene sequence: CDR1 SQVTM, CDR2 ANQGSEA. Trimming stripped 7 bases from V and 1 base from J, with 10 bases between. The CDR3 reads CSGTRGNTEAFF. CDR3 nucleotide sequence: TGCAGCGGTACCAGGGGGAACACTGAAGCTTTCTTT.

As DNA, the CDR3 is TGCGCCAGCAGCGGCGGGTCAGTTTACGAGCAGTACTTC. Amino acid sequence: CASSGGSVYEQYF. J is TRBJ2-7 and V is TRBV4-1; D is possibly TRBD2 (5 bases). Between the trimmed V and J ends, which lost 5 bases and 4 bases, there was a span of 12 bases. Germline lookup yields CDR1 MGHRA and CDR2 YSYEKL. This CDR3 spans 13 amino acids.

The DNA of the CDR3 is TGTGCCAGTAGTACGGACACCGGGGAGCTGTTTTTT. Translation gives CASSTDTGELFF. J is TRBJ2-2 and V is TRBV19, with unresolved D. CDR3 length: 12 residues. Germline V gene lookup returns CDR1 LNHDA and CDR2 SQIVND (reference sequence). V was clipped by 4 bases and J by 3 bases, with 3 bases between them.

The chain is built from TRBV24-1 and TRBJ1-5; 10 bases are shared with TRBD1. With 0 bases clipped from V and 3 bases from J, the junction kept 7 bases outside the gene matches. The germline CDR1 and CDR2 sequences are KGHDR and SFDVKD. The length of the CDR3 is 18 residues. Here the CDR3 reads CATSDLSWDRGFNQPQHF. In DNA form, the CDR3 reads TGTGCCACCAGTGATTTGAGTTGGGACAGGGGTTTCAATCAGCCCCAGCATTTT.

The chain joins TRBV30 to TRBJ2-7, with a possible D match to TRBD2 (6 bases). Germline V gives CDR1 GTSNPN, CDR2 SVGIG (reference sequence). There are 14 residues in the CDR3. Trimming pared 5 bases from V and 0 bases from J, leaving 14 bases between. As DNA, the CDR3 is TGTGCCTGGGGGAGGACGGGAAGCTCCTACGAGCAGTACTTC. Translation gives CAWGRTGSSYEQYF.

The rearrangement links TRBV6-5 to TRBJ2-7; TRBD1 agrees at 10 bases. The CDR3 covers 15 residues. Germline assignment: CDR1 MNHEY and CDR2 SVGAGI. V trimming: 3 bases; J trimming: 4 bases; junction bases outside the gene matches: 6. CDR3 loop: CASSYRGQGVYEQYF. CDR3 in DNA: TGTGCCAGCAGTTATCGCGGACAGGGGGTTTACGAGCAGTACTTC.

This clone has only one observation. This chain joins TRBV28 and TRBJ2-7; D is unclear. The V end lost 2 bases, the J end lost 3 bases, and 8 bases lay between the germline ends. The CDR3 runs to 13 residues. CDR1 is MDHEN and CDR2 is SYDVKM in the germline V gene. The CDR3 protein is CASSLGRHYEQYF. In nucleotides, the CDR3 is TGTGCCAGCAGTTTAGGCCGCCACTACGAGCAGTACTTC.

The chain links TRBV2 to TRBJ2-3; possibly TRBD1 for D (6 bases). From germline, CDR1 is SNHLY and CDR2 FYNNEI. This CDR3 contains 13 residues. Trimming pared 9 bases from V and 7 bases from J, leaving 17 bases between. CDR3 protein: CARASGAAYTQYF. CDR3 in DNA: TGTGCCAGGGCCTCAGGGGCTGCTTATACGCAGTATTTT.

The V call is TRBV2, the J call TRBJ1-3; 9 bases map to TRBD1. V lost 6 bases, J lost 2 bases, and 11 bases stayed unmatched. In germline, CDR1 is SNHLY, CDR2 FYNNEI. The CDR3 is 17 residues long. The CDR3 reads CASRGTGGDLAGNTIYF. CDR3 DNA sequence: TGTGCCAGCAGGGGTACAGGGGGCGATCTGGCTGGAAACACCATATATTTT.

Here the CDR3 DNA reads TGTGCCAGTAATGGTCTTACTAGCACAGATACGCAGTATTTT. Protein sequence: CASNGLTSTDTQYF. The chain joins TRBV19 to TRBJ2-3; the D is unclear. The CDR3 covers 14 residues. Germline V gene data show CDR1 as LNHDA and CDR2 as SQIVND (reference sequence). Trimming left V 7 bases short and J 0 bases short, with 11 bases between.

The chain recombines TRBV28 with TRBJ1-2, with D perhaps matching TRBD1 (5 bases). V lost 4 bases and J 8 bases, leaving 14 bases between the germline ends. Germline values: CDR1 MDHEN, CDR2 SYDVKM. The CDR3 covers 13 residues. The CDR3 coding sequence is TGTGCCAGCAGTTCCCCAGGGCCTGGCGGCTACACCTTC. It codes for CASSSPGPGGYTF.

The V gene is TRBV19, the J gene TRBJ2-7; D is possibly TRBD2 (7 bases). Germline-derived CDR1 and CDR2 are LNHDA and SQIVND (reference sequence). This CDR3 is built from 15 residues. Between the trimmed V and J ends, which lost 3 bases and 4 bases, there was a span of 16 bases. In nucleotides, the CDR3 is TGTGCCAGTAGTATGCGGGGGCAAGGGATTTACGAGCAGTACTTC. As protein: CASSMRGQGIYEQYF.

This rearrangement joins TRBV7-9 to TRBJ2-5; D perhaps matches TRBD1 (5 bases). This CDR3 spans 13 amino acids. Trimming shortened V by 5 bases and J by 5 bases, and 12 bases separated the two germline ends. In germline, CDR1 is SEHNR, CDR2 FQNEAQ (reference sequence). This CDR3 is CASSPPGWETQYF. CDR3 in DNA: TGTGCCAGCAGCCCGCCAGGGTGGGAGACCCAGTACTTC.

V and J are TRBV27 and TRBJ2-6, with 7 bases lining up with TRBD1. Trimming removed 5 bases from V and 4 bases from J; junction bases left unmatched: 11. Germline V CDR1 and CDR2: MNHEY, SMNVEV (reference sequence). The CDR3 is 17 amino acids. CDR3 amino acids: CASSPETGLRGANVLTF. The CDR3 DNA sequence: TGTGCCAGCAGTCCGGAGACAGGGCTGCGGGGGGCCAACGTCCTGACTTTC.

The V and J genes are TRBV6-5 and TRBJ1-1; 9 bases fit TRBD1. In germline, CDR1 is MNHEY, CDR2 SVGAGI. The CDR3 totals 14 residues. The V and J ends lost 2 bases and 6 bases, in that order; junction bases with no gene match: 4. CDR3 sequence reads: CASSYVRTGAEAFF. CDR3 DNA: TGTGCCAGCAGTTACGTGCGGACAGGGGCTGAAGCTTTCTTT.

The genes are TRBV6-5 and TRBJ2-5, with D uncertain. Trimming removed 0 bases at V and 8 bases at J, with 16 bases between. The CDR3 loop spans 15 amino acids. CDR1 and CDR2 from the germline V gene are MNHEY and SVGAGI. CDR3: CASSYSETPDDTQYF. CDR3 sequence (DNA): TGTGCCAGCAGTTACTCCGAGACTCCCGACGACACCCAGTACTTC.

The V call is TRBV6-5, the J call TRBJ1-5, with D unclear. The germline V gene encodes CDR1 MNHEY and CDR2 SVGAGI. Trimming took off 6 bases at V and 4 bases at J, with 16 bases between the two ends. This CDR3 has 15 amino acids. The CDR3 is CASRPLAGSNQPQHF. Written as DNA, the CDR3 is TGTGCCAGCAGACCCTTAGCCGGGTCTAATCAGCCCCAGCATTTT.

This clone was seen once. J is TRBJ1-6 and V is TRBV7-3, with TRBD1 matching over 8 bases. V trimming: 5 bases; J trimming: 14 bases; junction bases outside the gene matches: 8. Looked up from germline, CDR1 is SGHTA and CDR2 is FQGTGA. The CDR3 loop spans 13 amino acids. CDR3 amino acids: CASSASTGASLHF. CDR3 DNA sequence: TGTGCCAGCAGCGCGTCGACAGGGGCATCCCTCCACTTT.